This T cell receptor beta chain came from a study of identical twins. This clonotype was observed many times. TCRdb reanalysed the 5' RACE reads using MiXCR and keeps one entry per CDR3 protein. The sample holds about 240,000 distinct CDR3 sequences, under 12% seen once. V trimming: 1 base; J trimming: 4 bases; junction bases outside the gene matches: 0. CDR1 and CDR2 from the germline V gene are SQVTM and ANQGSEA. The CDR3 runs 12 residues. The sequenced sample consisted of memory T cells sorted from blood. This sequence originates from a middle-aged man in good health. This chain connects TRBV29-1 to TRBJ2-5, with 7 positions matching TRBD1. The CDR3 nucleotides are TGCAGCGTTGAAGCAGGGGGAGAGACCCAGTACTTC. Amino acid sequence: CSVEAGGETQYF.